This TCR beta chain was identified during a study of T-cell memory formation after mild COVID-19. This CDR3 has 16 amino acids. Trimming pared 3 bases from V and 2 bases from J, leaving 13 bases between. Each CDR3 protein gets one entry after TCRdb re-called the 5' RACE reads with MiXCR. The table includes 300,000 to 350,000 distinct CDR3 sequences, roughly 13% detected once. The sample was PBMCs or a T cell subset sorted from them (not recorded which). The receptor was isolated from a young man who had mild COVID-19 (a few samples of this study predate the infection). Cell type and time point are not known. This sequence joins TRBV12-3 or TRBV12-4 and TRBJ2-2; possibly TRBD2 for D (6 bases). This chain's CDR3 is CASSFFGGINTGELFF. As DNA, the CDR3 is TGTGCCAGCAGTTTCTTTGGGGGGATTAACACCGGGGAGCTGTTTTTT.